Following are 27 T cell receptor beta chains from one sample sequenced in a study of molecular identifiers for immune sequencing clone quantification. MiXCR, applied by TCRdb to the PCR reads, yields one record per CDR3 protein. The sample carries more than 450,000 distinct CDR3 sequences, 20% to 25% recorded once. Sequencing input: naive CD8+ T cells from blood, with Jurkat cell RNA spiked in. The subset here: FACS-sorted CD8+CD4-CCR7+CD45RA+ naive T cells. All receptors derive from a human donor in good health. Some libraries in this study had Jurkat cell RNA spiked in.

This chain joins TRBV7-6 and TRBJ2-5, with D possibly TRBD2 on 5 matching bases. Trimming removed 5 bases from V and 8 bases from J, with 12 bases in between. Germline assignment: CDR1 SGHVS and CDR2 FNYEAQ. The CDR3 sequence is 12 residues long. The CDR3 reads CASSNAPGTQYF. For the CDR3, the DNA is TGTGCCAGCAGCAACGCGCCGGGAACCCAGTACTTC.

In regard to this clonotype: A much larger clone differs from this one at a single base, so this may be a read error. This sequence joins TRBV12-3 or TRBV12-4 and TRBJ2-3, with 7 bases identical to TRBD2. The CDR3 is 13 amino acids. This CDR3 reads CASSLRLADTRYF. The DNA of the CDR3 is TGTGCCAGCAGTCTCAGACTAGCAGATACGCGGTATTTT.

A word on this clonotype: This could be a read error, since a much larger clone is one nucleotide away. Because it lacks the conserved phenylalanine or tryptophan at the end, this CDR3 is likely a read error. The limits of the CDR3 on the DNA are not certain, so only TCRdb's listed CDR3 is given. The chain is built from TRBV4-2 and TRBJ2-3; TRBD1 is the table's D call, not checked against the DNA. With termini counted, the CDR3 has 13 amino acids. Germline V gives CDR1 LGHNA, CDR2 YNFKEQ. The CDR3 protein is CASSQMSGRPGYL.

This clonotype has a count of ten or more. The chain combines TRBV9 with TRBJ2-2; TRBD1 matches at 7 bases. V lost 7 bases to trimming and J lost 0 bases; unmatched junction nucleotides: 0. The CDR3 totals 13 residues. The germline gives CDR1 SGDLS, CDR2 YYNGEE. The CDR3, as DNA: TGTGCCAGCGGGACAGCGAACACCGGGGAGCTGTTTTTT. Encoded protein: CASGTANTGELFF. Drawing the rest from reference TRBV9 and TRBJ2-2, the complete variable domain is DSGVTQTPKHLITATGQRVTLRCSPRSGDLSVYWYQQSLDQGLQFLIQYYNGEERAKGNILERFSAQQFPDLHSELNLSSLELGDSALYFCASGTANTGELFFGEGSRLTVL.

At least ten counts were recorded for this clonotype. The J gene is TRBJ1-4, the V gene TRBV5-5; D gene ambiguous. V lost 1 base, J lost 6 bases, and 10 bases lay in between. Germline V gene data show CDR1 as SGHKS and CDR2 as YYEKEE (reference sequence). The length of the CDR3 is 14 residues. The CDR3 DNA sequence: TGTGCCAGCAGCTTGTGGGCAGGATATGAAAAACTGTTTTTT. It encodes CASSLWAGYEKLFF.

Comments on this clonotype: A much larger clonotype is one base distant, so this may be a read error. This chain links TRBV4-3 with TRBJ2-7; a possible D gene is TRBD2 (5 bases). This CDR3 has 14 residues. Germline CDR1 and CDR2: LGHNA and YSLEER. DNA of the CDR3: TGCGCCAGCAGCGAAGATCGGAGCGGCTACGAGCAGTACTTC. It codes for CASSEDRSGYEQYF.

This clonotype turned up a few times. This chain joins TRBV3-1 and TRBJ2-3, with 14 positions matching TRBD2. CDR1 is LGHDT, CDR2 YNNKEL, per germline (reference sequence). J was trimmed by 11 bases and V by 4 bases; bases with no gene match: 11. The CDR3 spans 16 residues. CDR3 DNA: TGTGCCAGCAGCCTTCTGACTAGCGGGAGGGCCGGGAGGCAGTATTTT. It specifies CASSLLTSGRAGRQYF.

Ten or more counts support this clonotype. The CDR3: CASSFQGQGATGANVLTF. DNA of the CDR3: TGTGCCAGCAGTTTCCAGGGACAGGGGGCAACAGGGGCCAACGTCCTGACTTTC. This chain joins TRBV28 and TRBJ2-6; 12 positions agree with TRBD1. From germline, CDR1 is MDHEN and CDR2 SYDVKM. Losses at the gene ends were 3 bases for V and 4 bases for J; bases not matched to a gene: 7. This CDR3 has 18 amino acids.

This clonotype was recorded a few times. The V gene is TRBV19, the J gene TRBJ2-2; 14 nucleotides line up with TRBD2. V was pared by 6 bases and J by 5 bases, with 17 bases of the junction left unmatched. The CDR3 sequence is 20 residues long. Germline CDR1 LNHDA, CDR2 SQIVND (reference sequence). This chain's CDR3 is CASSQVDWTSGGFRTGELFF. CDR3 in DNA: TGTGCCAGTAGCCAAGTCGATTGGACTAGCGGGGGGTTTAGGACCGGGGAGCTGTTTTTT.

Points on this clonotype: A much more abundant neighbour one base away suggests this may be a read error. V gene TRBV5-4 combines with J gene TRBJ2-7, with D possibly TRBD1 on 6 matching bases. Germline CDR1 reads SGHNT; CDR2 reads YYREEE (reference sequence). CDR3 length: 13 amino acids. CDR3 residues: CAGSRDNHYEQYF. The CDR3 DNA sequence: TGTGCCGGCAGCCGGGACAACCACTACGAGCAGTACTTC.

This clonotype was observed a few times. The chain recombines TRBV13 with TRBJ2-7; 10 positions match TRBD2. The CDR3 totals 15 residues. CDR1 PRHDT and CDR2 FYEKMQ come from the germline V gene (reference sequence). V dropped 4 bases and J dropped 3; count of bases not matched to a gene: 6. The CDR3 sequence is CASSSWTSGVYEQYF. Written as DNA, the CDR3 is TGTGCCAGCAGCTCTTGGACTAGCGGAGTCTACGAGCAGTACTTC.

V gene TRBV12-3 or TRBV12-4 combines with J gene TRBJ2-4; no clear D. The CDR3 spans 16 residues. V lost 1 base and J lost 3, with 13 bases in between. The CDR3 reads CASSLGSGWGKNIQYF. CDR3 DNA sequence: TGTGCCAGCAGTTTAGGGTCCGGCTGGGGCAAAAACATTCAGTACTTC.

V gene TRBV11-2 combines with J gene TRBJ2-7, with D perhaps TRBD1 (6 bases). The germline CDR1 and CDR2 sequences are SGHAT and FQNNGV. This CDR3 comprises 14 residues. With 4 bases removed from V and 3 bases from J, the gap between germline ends came to 13 bases. The CDR3 reads CASSYRTDYYEQYF. In DNA, the CDR3 is TGTGCCAGCAGCTATCGGACAGATTACTACGAGCAGTACTTC.

Ten or more counts support this clonotype. The rearrangement joins TRBV20-1 to TRBJ1-2; no clear D gene. V lost 5 bases, J lost 3 bases, and 16 bases lay in between. The CDR3 totals 14 residues. Germline lookup yields CDR1 DFQATT and CDR2 SNEGSKA (reference sequence). CDR3 nucleotide sequence: TGCAGTGCTGGCCCCAGTCCAACGGACTATGGCTACACCTTC. Amino acids: CSAGPSPTDYGYTF.

Comments on this clonotype: Since a much larger clone is just one base distant, this may be a read error. The chain recombines TRBV5-1 with TRBJ1-1; D is unclear. The CDR3 sequence is 14 residues long. Germline V lookup: CDR1 SGHRS, CDR2 YFSETQ. CDR3: CASGLSGIDTEAFF. The CDR3, as DNA: TGCGCCAGCGGCTTGTCGGGTATTGACACTGAAGCTTTCTTT.

This clonotype turned up a few times. CDR3 in DNA: TGTGCCAGCAGTCTCTCCTTAGCGGGAGGGCCAGATACGCAGTATTTT. Translation: CASSLSLAGGPDTQYF. The chain has TRBV6-2 or TRBV6-3 and TRBJ2-3, with 11 nucleotides matching TRBD2. The germline CDR1 and CDR2 sequences are MNHEY and SVGEGT. CDR3 length: 16 residues. J was trimmed by 4 bases and V by 5 bases; bases with no gene match: 8.

The chain joins TRBV27 to TRBJ2-5, with a weak D call TRBD2 (6 bases). The ends were cut back, 2 bases at V and 5 bases at J, with 12 bases in the middle. The CDR3 runs to 14 residues. The germline V gene encodes CDR1 MNHEY and CDR2 SMNVEV (reference sequence). The CDR3 protein is CASSLETSGETQYF. The CDR3 DNA sequence: TGTGCCAGCAGTTTAGAGACTAGTGGTGAGACCCAGTACTTC.

Notes on this clonotype: A much larger clone lies a single base off, so this may be a read error. No conserved phenylalanine or tryptophan is present at the end of the CDR3, so a read error is the likely explanation. This chain joins TRBV6-5 and TRBJ2-1, with TRBD1 matching 10 bases. The CDR3 length is 15 residues. Trimming removed 5 bases from V and 5 bases from J; junction bases left unmatched: 6. From germline, CDR1 is MNHEY and CDR2 SVGAGI. For the CDR3, the DNA is TGTGCCAGCAGTCCGGGACAGGGGTTCGACAATGAGCAGTTCCTC. Translated: CASSPGQGFDNEQFL.

This clonotype was found a few times. The V and J genes are TRBV27 and TRBJ2-6; 10 bases are shared with TRBD1. The length of the CDR3 is 17 residues. Per germline, CDR1 MNHEY and CDR2 SMNVEV (reference sequence). The junction had 5 bases not matched to a gene; V was cut back by 5 bases and J by 1 base. The DNA for the CDR3 is TGTGCCAGCAGTGGGGGACAGGGGATATCTGGGGCCAACGTCCTGACTTTC. This sequence encodes CASSGGQGISGANVLTF.

In this sample, this clonotype turned up many times. The chain joins TRBV7-9 to TRBJ2-2; D uncertain. Germline CDR1 and CDR2: SEHNR and FQNEAQ (reference sequence). Trimming shortened V by 2 bases and J by 9 bases, and 4 bases separated the two germline ends. This CDR3 is 11 amino acids long. The CDR3 region is CASSLSRELFF. Here the CDR3 DNA reads TGTGCCAGCAGCTTATCCAGGGAGCTGTTTTTT.

This clonotype was detected only a few times. This chain connects TRBV27 to TRBJ2-7; 7 positions agree with TRBD1. The length of the CDR3 is 16 residues. V shed 2 bases, J shed 6 bases, and the junction held 13 bases outside the gene matches. Germline V lookup: CDR1 MNHEY, CDR2 SMNVEV (reference sequence). CDR3 sequence: CASSLGPGSGTAEQYF. The CDR3 DNA follows: TGTGCCAGCAGTTTAGGGCCAGGATCCGGGACAGCCGAGCAGTACTTC.

This clonotype showed up many times. The chain combines TRBV20-1 with TRBJ2-2, with 8 nucleotides matching TRBD1. Germline V CDR1 and CDR2: DFQATT, SNEGSKA (reference sequence). Losses at the gene ends were 0 bases for V and 1 base for J; bases not matched to a gene: 1. This CDR3 comprises 15 residues. CDR3 loop: CSARDRGQNTGELFF. CDR3 sequence (DNA): TGCAGTGCTAGAGACAGGGGGCAGAACACCGGGGAGCTGTTTTTT.

This clonotype appeared many times. The gene calls are TRBV13 and TRBJ2-7; TRBD2 matches at 11 bases. Germline assignment: CDR1 PRHDT and CDR2 FYEKMQ (reference sequence). There are 14 residues in the CDR3. V lost 6 bases and J lost 6; bases outside the gene matches: 7. CDR3 DNA sequence: TGTGCCAGCAGTTTACTAGCGGGGGCTTCCGAGCAGTACTTC. This translates into CASSLLAGASEQYF.

This clonotype was observed once. The chain is built from TRBV4-1 and TRBJ1-1, with TRBD1 matching 11 bases. The germline V gene has CDR1 MGHRA and CDR2 YSYEKL. With 5 bases clipped from V and 5 bases from J, the junction kept 7 bases outside the gene matches. The CDR3 consists of 15 residues. DNA of the CDR3: TGCGCCAGCAGCATAGGACAGGGGGCGGAGACTGAAGCTTTCTTT. Protein product: CASSIGQGAETEAFF.

Turning to this clonotype: Germline is not matched at one junction end, which may reflect a read error. This chain joins TRBV11-3 and TRBJ2-1; the D gene could be TRBD1 or TRBD2 (5 bases each). CDR3 length: 17 residues. In germline, CDR1 is SGHNT, CDR2 YENEEA. CDR3 sequence (DNA): TGTGTCAGCAGCCCCTTTGGGGGTGCCAGCTCCTACAATGAGCAGTTCTTC. It yields the protein CVSSPFGGASSYNEQFF.

With respect to this clonotype: The junction differs from germline at one of its ends, possibly a read error. This rearrangement joins TRBV11-2 to TRBJ2-7; maybe TRBD2 (5 bases). CDR3 length: 15 residues. CDR1 is SGHAT, CDR2 FQNNGV, per germline. The DNA of the CDR3 is TGTGCCAGCAGCTCGGGTTCCCTGCCAGACTACGAGCGGTACTTC. Its translation is CASSSGSLPDYERYF.

The chain has TRBV19 and TRBJ2-3; the match to TRBD1 covers 8 bases. Germline V lookup: CDR1 LNHDA, CDR2 SQIVND (reference sequence). Unmatched junction bases numbered 8, after V lost 3 bases and J lost 6 bases. The CDR3 totals 15 residues. In DNA form, the CDR3 reads TGTGCCAGTAGTATTTGGATACAGGGGGTGGATACGCAGTATTTT. This encodes CASSIWIQGVDTQYF.